This T cell receptor beta chain emerged from a study of blood T cell repertoires in COVID-19. The V end was cut by 1 base, the J end by 0 bases, with 11 bases between. The CDR3 consists of 16 residues. The germline CDR1 and CDR2 sequences are SGHRS and YFSETQ. Repertoires were generated with immunoSEQ multiplex PCR, while TCRdb's copy carries only in-frame clones and drops some. The sample shows about 150,000 clones, approximately 92% of them seen only once. This sequence joins TRBV5-1 and TRBJ2-1; TRBD1 is a possible D gene (5 bases). This receptor was taken from a young man with COVID-19, enrolled during active disease. Specimen: peripheral blood. CDR3 sequence: CASSLTGHSSYNEQFF. CDR3 nucleotide sequence: TGCGCCAGCAGCTTGACCGGACATAGCTCCTACAATGAGCAGTTCTTC.